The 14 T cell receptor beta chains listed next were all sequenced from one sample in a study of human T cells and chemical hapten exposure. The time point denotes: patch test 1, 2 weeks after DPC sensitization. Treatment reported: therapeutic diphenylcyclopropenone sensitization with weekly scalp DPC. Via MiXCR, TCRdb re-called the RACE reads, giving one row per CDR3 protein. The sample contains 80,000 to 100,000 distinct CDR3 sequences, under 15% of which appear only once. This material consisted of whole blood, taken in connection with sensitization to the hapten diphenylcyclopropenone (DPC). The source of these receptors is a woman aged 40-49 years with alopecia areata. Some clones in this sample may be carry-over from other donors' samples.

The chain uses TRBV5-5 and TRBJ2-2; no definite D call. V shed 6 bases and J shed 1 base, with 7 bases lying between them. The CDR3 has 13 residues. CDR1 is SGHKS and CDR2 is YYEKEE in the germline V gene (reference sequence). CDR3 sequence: CASMERNTGELFF. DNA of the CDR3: TGTGCCAGCATGGAGAGGAACACCGGGGAGCTGTTTTTT.

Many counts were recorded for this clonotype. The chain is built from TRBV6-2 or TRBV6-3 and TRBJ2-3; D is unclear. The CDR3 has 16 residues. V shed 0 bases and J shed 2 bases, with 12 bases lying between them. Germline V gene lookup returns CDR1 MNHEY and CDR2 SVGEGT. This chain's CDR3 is CASSYSWARSTDTQYF. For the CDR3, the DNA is TGTGCCAGCAGTTACTCCTGGGCACGTTCCACAGATACGCAGTATTTT.

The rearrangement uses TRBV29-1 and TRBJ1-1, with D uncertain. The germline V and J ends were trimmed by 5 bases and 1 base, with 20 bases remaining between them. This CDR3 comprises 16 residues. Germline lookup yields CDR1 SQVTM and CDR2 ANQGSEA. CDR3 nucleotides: TGCAGCGTTCAAGGATCCAGATTAGCACAGAACACTGAAGCTTTCTTT. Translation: CSVQGSRLAQNTEAFF.

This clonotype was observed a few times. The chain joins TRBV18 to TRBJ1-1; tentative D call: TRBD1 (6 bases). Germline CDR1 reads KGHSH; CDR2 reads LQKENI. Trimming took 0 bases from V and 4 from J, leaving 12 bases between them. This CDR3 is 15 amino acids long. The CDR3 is CASSPPMGGGTEAFF. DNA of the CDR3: TGTGCCAGCTCACCACCGATGGGGGGCGGCACTGAAGCTTTCTTT.

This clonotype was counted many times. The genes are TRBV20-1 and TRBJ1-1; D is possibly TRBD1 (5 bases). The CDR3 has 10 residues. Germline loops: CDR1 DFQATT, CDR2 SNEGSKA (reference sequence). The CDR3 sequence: CTGRGTEAFF. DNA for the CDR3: TGCACGGGGCGGGGGACTGAAGCTTTCTTT.

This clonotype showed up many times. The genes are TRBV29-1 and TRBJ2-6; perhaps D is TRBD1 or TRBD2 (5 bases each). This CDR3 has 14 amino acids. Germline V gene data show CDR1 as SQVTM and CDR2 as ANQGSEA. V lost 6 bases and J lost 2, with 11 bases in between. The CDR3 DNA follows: TGCAGCGTCCTTGGGACCCCTGGGGCCAACGTCCTGACTTTC. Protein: CSVLGTPGANVLTF.

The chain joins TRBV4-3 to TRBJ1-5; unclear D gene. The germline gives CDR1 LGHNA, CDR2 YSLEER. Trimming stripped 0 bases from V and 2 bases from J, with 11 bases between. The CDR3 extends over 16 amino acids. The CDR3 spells CASSQDSPGRNQPQHF. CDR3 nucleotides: TGCGCCAGCAGCCAAGATTCTCCCGGGCGCAATCAGCCCCAGCATTTT.

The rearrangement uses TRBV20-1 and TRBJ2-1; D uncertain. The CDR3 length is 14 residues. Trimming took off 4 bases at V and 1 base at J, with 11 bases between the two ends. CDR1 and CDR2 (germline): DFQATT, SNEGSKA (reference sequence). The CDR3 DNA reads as TGCAGTGCTAATCCGGAGCGATCCTACAATGAGCAGTTCTTC. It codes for CSANPERSYNEQFF.

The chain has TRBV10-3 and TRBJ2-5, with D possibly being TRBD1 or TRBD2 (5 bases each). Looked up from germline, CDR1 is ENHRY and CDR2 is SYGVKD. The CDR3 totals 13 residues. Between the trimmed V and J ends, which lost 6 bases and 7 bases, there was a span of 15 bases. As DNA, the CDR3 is TGTGCCATCAGAAGGGACCTGGCAGGGACCCAGTACTTC. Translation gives CAIRRDLAGTQYF.

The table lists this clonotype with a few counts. CDR3 residues: CASSLATIYEQYF. The CDR3 DNA reads as TGTGCCAGCAGCTTGGCCACTATTTACGAGCAGTACTTC. The chain carries TRBV5-5 and TRBJ2-7, with D unresolved. V was shortened by 0 bases and J by 4 bases, with 8 bases between the two germline ends. CDR1 and CDR2 from the germline V gene are SGHKS and YYEKEE (reference sequence). This CDR3 comprises 13 residues.

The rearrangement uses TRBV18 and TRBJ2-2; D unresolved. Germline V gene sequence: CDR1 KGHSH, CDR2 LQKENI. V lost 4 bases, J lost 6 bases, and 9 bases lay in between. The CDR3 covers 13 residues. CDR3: CASSLPYPGELFF. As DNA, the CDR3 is TGTGCCAGCTCACTTCCTTACCCCGGGGAGCTGTTTTTT. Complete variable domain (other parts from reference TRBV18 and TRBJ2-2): NAGVMQNPRHLVRRRGQEARLRCSPMKGHSHVYWYRQLPEEGLKFMVYLQKENIIDESGMPKERFSAEFPKEGPSILRIQQVVRGDSAAYFCASSLPYPGELFFGEGSRLTVL.

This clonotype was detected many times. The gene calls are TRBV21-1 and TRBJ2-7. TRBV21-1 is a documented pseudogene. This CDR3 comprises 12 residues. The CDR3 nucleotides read TGTGCCAGCAGCAAACGGGGCTACGAGCAGTACTTC. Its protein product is CASSKRGYEQYF.

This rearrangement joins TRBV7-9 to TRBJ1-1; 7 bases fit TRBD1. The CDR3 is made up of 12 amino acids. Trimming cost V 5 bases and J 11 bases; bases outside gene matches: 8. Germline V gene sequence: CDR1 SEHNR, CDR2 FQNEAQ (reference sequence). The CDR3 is CASSPRQGTAFF. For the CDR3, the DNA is TGTGCCAGCAGCCCTCGACAGGGCACGGCTTTCTTT.

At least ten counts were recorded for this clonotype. The CDR3 DNA is TGTGCCAGCAGTTACCCCGACGGGGACCGGTACTTC. Its protein is CASSYPDGDRYF. The rearrangement uses TRBV6-6 and TRBJ2-5; D is perhaps TRBD1 or TRBD2 (5 bases each). V lost 2 bases, J lost 13 bases, and 14 bases lay in between. CDR3 length: 12 residues. Germline V gives CDR1 MNHNY, CDR2 SVGAGI (reference sequence).